This T cell receptor (beta chain) was retrieved from a study of post-analysis software for immune sequencing data. Study observations and caveats: Roughly 5 TRBV segments (TRBV5-6, TRBV5-1 and TRBV20-1 among them) occurred more frequently in patients than in controls. Strong co-clustering by F measure linked samples that shared a preparation batch.

Unique molecular identifiers were built into the TCR beta cDNA libraries. TCRdb reanalysed the PCR reads using MiXCR and keeps one entry per CDR3 protein. The sample lists 500,000 to 600,000 distinct CDR3 sequences; roughly 46% were seen once. Turning to this clonotype: Its antigen is as yet unknown.

V shed 7 bases and J shed 5 bases, with 15 bases lying between them. CDR3 length equals 14 residues. This chain joins TRBV12-3 or TRBV12-4 and TRBJ2-1; no firm D call. The clonotype was recovered from a girl under 18 with multiple sclerosis. Sequencing used blood. Written as DNA, the CDR3 is TGTGCCAGCACCCAAGGGCGGAGCGACAATGAGCAGTTCTTC. It specifies CASTQGRSDNEQFF.